A single sample gave rise to the 3 T cell receptor beta chains below, sequenced in a study of blood T cell repertoires in COVID-19. Method: immunoSEQ multiplex PCR; TCRdb's copy keeps in-frame clones and lacks some. The sample has about 98,000 clones; 60% to 80% are singletons. Specimen: peripheral blood. Receptor source: a man aged 60 to 69 with active or convalescent COVID-19.

This clone was counted only a few times. The rearrangement uses TRBV19 and TRBJ1-2, with unresolved D. The CDR3 contains 14 residues. CDR1 LNHDA and CDR2 SQIVND come from the germline V gene (reference sequence). Trimming pared 2 bases from V and 1 base from J, leaving 8 bases between. The CDR3 is CASSITVLNYGYTF. DNA for the CDR3: TGTGCCAGTAGTATAACAGTCCTTAACTATGGCTACACCTTC.

This clone was recorded a few times. The chain uses TRBV11-2 and TRBJ1-1, with TRBD1 as a possible D gene (5 bases). V gave up 5 bases and J gave up 1 base, with 11 bases separating them. The CDR3 is 14 residues long. The germline gives CDR1 SGHAT, CDR2 FQNNGV. This CDR3 is CASSRGQANTEAFF. The CDR3 bases are TGTGCCAGCAGCCGAGGACAAGCGAACACTGAAGCTTTCTTT.

Concerning this clone: Other DNA sequences within the sample encode an identical CDR3. The CDR3 DNA reads TGTGCCTGGAGTGTCGGGGGGGGCAATCAGCCCCAGCATTTT. Amino acid sequence: CAWSVGGGNQPQHF. This chain uses TRBV30 with TRBJ1-5; tentatively, D is TRBD1 (5 bases). CDR1 and CDR2 (germline): GTSNPN, SVGIG (reference sequence). The CDR3 covers 14 residues. Trimming pared 0 bases from V and 2 bases from J, leaving 8 bases between.